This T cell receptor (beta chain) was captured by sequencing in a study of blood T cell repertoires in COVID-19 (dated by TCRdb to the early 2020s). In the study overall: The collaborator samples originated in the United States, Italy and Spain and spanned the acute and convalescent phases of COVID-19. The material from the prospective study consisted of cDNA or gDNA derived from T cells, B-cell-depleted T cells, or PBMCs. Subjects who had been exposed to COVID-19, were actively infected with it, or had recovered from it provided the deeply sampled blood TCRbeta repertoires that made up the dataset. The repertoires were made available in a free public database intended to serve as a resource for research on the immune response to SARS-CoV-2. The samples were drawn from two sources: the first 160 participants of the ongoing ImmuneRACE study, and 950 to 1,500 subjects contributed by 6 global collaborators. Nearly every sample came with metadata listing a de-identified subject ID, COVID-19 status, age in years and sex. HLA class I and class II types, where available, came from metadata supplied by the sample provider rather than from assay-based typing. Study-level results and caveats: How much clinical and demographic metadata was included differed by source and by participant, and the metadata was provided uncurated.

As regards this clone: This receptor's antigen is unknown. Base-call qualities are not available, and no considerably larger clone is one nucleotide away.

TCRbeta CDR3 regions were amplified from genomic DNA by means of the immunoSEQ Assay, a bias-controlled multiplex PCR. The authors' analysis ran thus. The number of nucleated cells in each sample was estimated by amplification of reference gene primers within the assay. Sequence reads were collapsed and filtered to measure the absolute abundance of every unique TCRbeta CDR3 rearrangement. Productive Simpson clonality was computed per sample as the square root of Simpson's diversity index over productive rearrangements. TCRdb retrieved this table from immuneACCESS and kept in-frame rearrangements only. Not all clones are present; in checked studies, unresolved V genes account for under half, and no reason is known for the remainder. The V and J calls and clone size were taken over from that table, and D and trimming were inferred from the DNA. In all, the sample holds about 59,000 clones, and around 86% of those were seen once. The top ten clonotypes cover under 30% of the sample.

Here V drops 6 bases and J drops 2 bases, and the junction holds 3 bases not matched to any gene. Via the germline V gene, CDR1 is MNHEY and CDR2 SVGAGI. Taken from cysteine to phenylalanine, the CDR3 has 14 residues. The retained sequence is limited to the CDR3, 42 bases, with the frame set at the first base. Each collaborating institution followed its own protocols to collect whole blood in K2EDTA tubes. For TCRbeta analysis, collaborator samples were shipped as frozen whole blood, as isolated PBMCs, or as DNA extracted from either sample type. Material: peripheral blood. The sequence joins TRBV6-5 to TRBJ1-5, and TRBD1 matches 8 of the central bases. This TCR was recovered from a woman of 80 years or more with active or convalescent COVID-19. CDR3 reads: CASRTGVGNQPQHF. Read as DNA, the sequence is TGTGCCAGCAGGACAGGGGTAGGCAATCAGCCCCAGCATTTT.